This T cell receptor (beta chain) was sequenced for a study of T cells in Graves' hyperthyroidism and ophthalmopathy. Study overall: Sampling of peripheral blood happened at initial diagnosis, prior to any treatment. Points from the study as a whole: For ophthalmopathy, model prediction preceded onset by a median about 6 months. Most thyroid clonotypes expanded above 0.001 were also detected in blood.

RNA transcripts gave rise to amplified TCR beta CDR3 regions. When the TCR CDR3 underwent first-round RT-PCR, the HTBI primer set was used. TCRdb redid the calling of the multiplex PCR reads with MiXCR, one entry per CDR3 protein. The table lists a few hundred thousand distinct CDR3 sequences, approximately 15% of them singletons. Uncontrolled infection, other autoimmune disease, pregnancy or lactation disqualified patients from enrolment. The table lists this clonotype with many counts. Its antigen is undetermined. With 0 bases removed from V and 4 bases from J, the gap between germline ends came to 11 bases. The CDR3 is made up of 15 amino acids. The germline V gene encodes CDR1 KGHSH and CDR2 LQKENI.

Sequenced: blood. This chain joins TRBV18 and TRBJ2-3; perhaps TRBD2 as D (6 bases). This receptor was obtained from a woman aged 25 to 39 with Graves' hyperthyroidism that later progressed to Graves' ophthalmopathy. CDR3 region: CASSPPGLQADTQYF. For the CDR3, the DNA is TGTGCCAGCTCACCACCCGGACTACAGGCAGATACGCAGTATTTT.